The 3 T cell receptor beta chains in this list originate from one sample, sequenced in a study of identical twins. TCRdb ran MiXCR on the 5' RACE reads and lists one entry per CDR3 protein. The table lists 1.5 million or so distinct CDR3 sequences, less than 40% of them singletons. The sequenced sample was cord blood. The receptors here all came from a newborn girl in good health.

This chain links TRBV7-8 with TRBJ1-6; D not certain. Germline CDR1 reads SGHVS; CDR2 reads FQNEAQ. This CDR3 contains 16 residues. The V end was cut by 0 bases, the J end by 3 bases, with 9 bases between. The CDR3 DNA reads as TGTGCCAGCAGCTTAGCGTACACGGGCTATAATTCACCCCTCCACTTT. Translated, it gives CASSLAYTGYNSPLHF. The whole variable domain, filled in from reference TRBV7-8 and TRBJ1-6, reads GAGVSQSPRYKVAKRGQDVALRCDPISGHVSLFWYQQALGQGPEFLTYFQNEAQLDKSGLPSDRFFAERPEGSVSTLKIQRTQQEDSAVYLCASSLAYTGYNSPLHFGNGTRLTVT.

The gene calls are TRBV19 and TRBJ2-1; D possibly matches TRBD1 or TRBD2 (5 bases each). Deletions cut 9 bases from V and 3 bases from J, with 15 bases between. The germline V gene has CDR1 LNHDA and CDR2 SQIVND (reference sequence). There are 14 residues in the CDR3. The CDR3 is CASAPGRIYNEQFF. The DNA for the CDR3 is TGTGCCAGCGCGCCGGGACGGATCTACAATGAGCAGTTCTTC.

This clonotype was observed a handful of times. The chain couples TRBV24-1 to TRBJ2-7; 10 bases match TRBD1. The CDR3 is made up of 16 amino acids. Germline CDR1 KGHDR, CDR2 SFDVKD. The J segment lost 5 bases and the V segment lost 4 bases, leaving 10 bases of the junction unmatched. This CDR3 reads CATSDRSDRGQNEQYF. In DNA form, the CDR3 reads TGTGCCACCAGTGACAGATCTGACAGGGGGCAAAACGAGCAGTACTTC.